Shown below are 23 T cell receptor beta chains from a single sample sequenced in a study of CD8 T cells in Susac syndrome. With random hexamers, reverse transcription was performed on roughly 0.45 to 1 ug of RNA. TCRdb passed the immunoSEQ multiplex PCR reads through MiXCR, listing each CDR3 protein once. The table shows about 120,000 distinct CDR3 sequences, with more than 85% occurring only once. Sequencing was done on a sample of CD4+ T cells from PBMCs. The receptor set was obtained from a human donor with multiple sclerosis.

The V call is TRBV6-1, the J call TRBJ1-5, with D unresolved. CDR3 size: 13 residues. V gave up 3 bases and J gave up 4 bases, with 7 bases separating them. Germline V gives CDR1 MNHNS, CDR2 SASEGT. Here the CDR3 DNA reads TGTGCCAGCAGTGAGAGAGGTAATCAGCCCCAGCATTTT. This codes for CASSERGNQPQHF.

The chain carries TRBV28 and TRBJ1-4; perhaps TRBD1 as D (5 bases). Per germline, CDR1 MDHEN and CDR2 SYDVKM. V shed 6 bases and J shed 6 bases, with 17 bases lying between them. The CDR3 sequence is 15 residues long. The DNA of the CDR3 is TGTGCCAGCAGATCCCAGGGAGAGGGTTATGAAAAACTGTTTTTT. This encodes CASRSQGEGYEKLFF.

In DNA, the CDR3 is TGTGCCAGCAGCCCGATGGGACAGGGGCTAGGGGAAGCTTTCTTT. This translates into CASSPMGQGLGEAFF. The rearrangement links TRBV7-3 to TRBJ1-1; the match to TRBD1 covers 10 bases. The CDR3 totals 15 residues. The J segment lost 8 bases and the V segment lost 5 bases, leaving 11 bases of the junction unmatched. CDR1 SGHTA and CDR2 FQGTGA come from the germline V gene.

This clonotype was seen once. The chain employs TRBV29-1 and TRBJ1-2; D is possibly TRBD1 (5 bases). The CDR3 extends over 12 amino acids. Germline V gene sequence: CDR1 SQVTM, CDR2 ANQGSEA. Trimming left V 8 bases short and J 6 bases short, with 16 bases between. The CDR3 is CSFGTQGNGYTF. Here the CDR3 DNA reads TGCAGCTTTGGGACGCAGGGAAATGGCTACACCTTC.

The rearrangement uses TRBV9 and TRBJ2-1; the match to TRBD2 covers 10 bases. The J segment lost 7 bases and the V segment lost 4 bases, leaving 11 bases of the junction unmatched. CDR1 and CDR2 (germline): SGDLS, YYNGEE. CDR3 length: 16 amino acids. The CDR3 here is CASSLKSGGAGNEQFF. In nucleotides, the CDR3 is TGTGCCAGCAGCCTTAAGAGCGGGGGGGCTGGAAATGAGCAGTTCTTC.

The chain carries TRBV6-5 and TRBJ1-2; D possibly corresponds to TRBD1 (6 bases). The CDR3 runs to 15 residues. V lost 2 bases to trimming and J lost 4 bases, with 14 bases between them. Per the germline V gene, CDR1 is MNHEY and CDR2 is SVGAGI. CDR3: CASSYGQTTIYGYTF. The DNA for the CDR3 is TGTGCCAGCAGTTACGGACAGACTACCATCTATGGCTACACCTTC.

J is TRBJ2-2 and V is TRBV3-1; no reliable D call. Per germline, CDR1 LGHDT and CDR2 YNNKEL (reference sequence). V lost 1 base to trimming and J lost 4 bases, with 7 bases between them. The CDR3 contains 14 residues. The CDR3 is CASSQGSGTGELFF. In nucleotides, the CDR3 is TGTGCCAGCAGCCAAGGGAGTGGCACCGGGGAGCTGTTTTTT.

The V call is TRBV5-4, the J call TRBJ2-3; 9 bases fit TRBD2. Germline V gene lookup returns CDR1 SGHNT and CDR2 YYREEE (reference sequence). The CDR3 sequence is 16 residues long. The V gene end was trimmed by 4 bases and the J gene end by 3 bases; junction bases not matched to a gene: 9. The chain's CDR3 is CASSRVAGAQTDTQYF. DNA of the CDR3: TGTGCCAGCAGCCGGGTAGCGGGGGCTCAGACAGATACGCAGTATTTT.

For the CDR3, the DNA is TGTGCCAGCAGCTTAACGGCACCATACGAGCAGTACTTC. This translates into CASSLTAPYEQYF. The chain combines TRBV11-1 with TRBJ2-7, with D uncertain. The CDR3 sequence is 13 residues long. The germline gives CDR1 SGHAT, CDR2 FQDESV (reference sequence). Between the trimmed V and J ends, which lost 2 bases and 4 bases, there was a span of 9 bases.

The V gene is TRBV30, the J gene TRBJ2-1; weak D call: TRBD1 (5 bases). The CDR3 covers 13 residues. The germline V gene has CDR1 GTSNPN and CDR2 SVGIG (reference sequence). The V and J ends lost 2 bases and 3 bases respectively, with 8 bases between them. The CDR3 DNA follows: TGTGCCTGGAGTAGGGGAAACTACAATGAGCAGTTCTTC. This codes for CAWSRGNYNEQFF.

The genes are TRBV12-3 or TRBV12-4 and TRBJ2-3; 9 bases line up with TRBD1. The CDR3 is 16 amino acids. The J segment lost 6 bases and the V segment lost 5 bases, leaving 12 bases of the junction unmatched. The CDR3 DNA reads TGTGCCAGCAGTCCAGCCGGGACAGGGATTACGGATACGCAGTATTTT. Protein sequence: CASSPAGTGITDTQYF.

As DNA, the CDR3 is TGCGCCAGCAGAAAAGGGGGTTCCTACGAGCAGTACTTC. It is translated as CASRKGGSYEQYF. V is TRBV5-1 and J is TRBJ2-7, with D possibly matching TRBD1 (6 bases). Looked up from germline, CDR1 is SGHRS and CDR2 is YFSETQ. The CDR3 contains 13 residues. V was trimmed by 5 bases and J by 1 base, leaving 10 bases between them.

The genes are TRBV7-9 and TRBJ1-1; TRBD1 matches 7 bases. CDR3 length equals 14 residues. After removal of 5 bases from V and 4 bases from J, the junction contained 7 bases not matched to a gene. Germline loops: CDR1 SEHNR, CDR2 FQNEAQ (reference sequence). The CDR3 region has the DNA TGTGCCAGCAGCCGAACAGGGGTCGGCACTGAAGCTTTCTTT. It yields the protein CASSRTGVGTEAFF.

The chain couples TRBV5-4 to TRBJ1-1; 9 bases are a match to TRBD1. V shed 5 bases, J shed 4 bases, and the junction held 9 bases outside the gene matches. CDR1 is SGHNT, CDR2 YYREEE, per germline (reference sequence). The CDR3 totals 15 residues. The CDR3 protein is CASRPGQGLGTEAFF. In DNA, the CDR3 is TGTGCCAGCAGGCCCGGACAGGGGTTGGGCACTGAAGCTTTCTTT. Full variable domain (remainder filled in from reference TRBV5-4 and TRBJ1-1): ETGVTQSPTHLIKTRGQQVTLRCSSQSGHNTVSWYQQALGQGPQFIFQYYREEENGRGNFPPRFSGLQFPNYSSELNVNALELDDSALYLCASRPGQGLGTEAFFGQGTRLTVV.

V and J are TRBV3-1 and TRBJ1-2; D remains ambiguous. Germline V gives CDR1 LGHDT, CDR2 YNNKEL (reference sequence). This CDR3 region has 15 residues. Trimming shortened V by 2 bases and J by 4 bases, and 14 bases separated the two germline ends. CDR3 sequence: CASSQMGKASYGYTF. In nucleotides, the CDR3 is TGTGCCAGCAGCCAAATGGGGAAGGCTAGCTATGGCTACACCTTC.

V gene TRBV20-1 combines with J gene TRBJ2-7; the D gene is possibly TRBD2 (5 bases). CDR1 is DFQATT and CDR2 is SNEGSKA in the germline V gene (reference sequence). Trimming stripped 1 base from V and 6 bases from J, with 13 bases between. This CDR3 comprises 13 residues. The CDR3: CSARGPSRGEQYF. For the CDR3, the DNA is TGCAGTGCTAGAGGTCCCTCACGGGGCGAGCAGTACTTC.

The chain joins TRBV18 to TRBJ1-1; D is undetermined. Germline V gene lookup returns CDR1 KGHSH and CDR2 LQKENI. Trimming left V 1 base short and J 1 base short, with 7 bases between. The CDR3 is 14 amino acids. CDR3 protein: CASSPLGANTEAFF. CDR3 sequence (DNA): TGTGCCAGCTCACCACTAGGTGCGAACACTGAAGCTTTCTTT.

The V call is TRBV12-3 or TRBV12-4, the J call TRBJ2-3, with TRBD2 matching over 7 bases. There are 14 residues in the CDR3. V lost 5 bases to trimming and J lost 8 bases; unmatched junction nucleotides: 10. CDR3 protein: CASSVSGVQGTQYF. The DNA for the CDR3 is TGTGCCAGCAGTGTAAGCGGGGTCCAGGGTACGCAGTATTTT.

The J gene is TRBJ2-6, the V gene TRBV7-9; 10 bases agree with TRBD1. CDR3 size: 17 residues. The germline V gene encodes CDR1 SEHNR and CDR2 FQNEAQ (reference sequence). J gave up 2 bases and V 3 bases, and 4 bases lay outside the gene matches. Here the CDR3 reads CASSFGTGDAGANVLTF. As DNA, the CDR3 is TGTGCCAGCAGCTTCGGGACAGGGGATGCTGGGGCCAACGTCCTGACTTTC.

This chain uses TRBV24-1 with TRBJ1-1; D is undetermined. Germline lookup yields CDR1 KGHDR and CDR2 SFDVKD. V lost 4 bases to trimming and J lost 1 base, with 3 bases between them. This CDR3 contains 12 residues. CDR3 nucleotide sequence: TGTGCCACCAGTGAAAAGAACACTGAAGCTTTCTTT. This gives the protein CATSEKNTEAFF.

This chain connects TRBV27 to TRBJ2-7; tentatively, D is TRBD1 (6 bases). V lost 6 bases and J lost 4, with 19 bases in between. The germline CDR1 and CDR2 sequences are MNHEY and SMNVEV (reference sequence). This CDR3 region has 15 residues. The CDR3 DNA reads TGTGCCAGCAGCCTAGAGGGGGTTAATCTTTACGAGCAGTACTTC. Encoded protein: CASSLEGVNLYEQYF.

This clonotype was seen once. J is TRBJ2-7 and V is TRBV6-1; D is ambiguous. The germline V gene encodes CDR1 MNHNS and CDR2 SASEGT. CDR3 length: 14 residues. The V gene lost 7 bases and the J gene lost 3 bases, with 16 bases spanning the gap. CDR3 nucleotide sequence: TGTGCCAGCACCCCAGCGTTTCTTATCTACGAGCAGTACTTC. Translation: CASTPAFLIYEQYF.

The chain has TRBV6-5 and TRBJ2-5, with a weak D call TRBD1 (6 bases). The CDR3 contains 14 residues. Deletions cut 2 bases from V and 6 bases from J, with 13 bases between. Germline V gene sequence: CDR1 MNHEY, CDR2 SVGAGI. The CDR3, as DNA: TGTGCCAGCAGTTACGACAGGTCGGGGAAGACCCAGTACTTC. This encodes CASSYDRSGKTQYF.